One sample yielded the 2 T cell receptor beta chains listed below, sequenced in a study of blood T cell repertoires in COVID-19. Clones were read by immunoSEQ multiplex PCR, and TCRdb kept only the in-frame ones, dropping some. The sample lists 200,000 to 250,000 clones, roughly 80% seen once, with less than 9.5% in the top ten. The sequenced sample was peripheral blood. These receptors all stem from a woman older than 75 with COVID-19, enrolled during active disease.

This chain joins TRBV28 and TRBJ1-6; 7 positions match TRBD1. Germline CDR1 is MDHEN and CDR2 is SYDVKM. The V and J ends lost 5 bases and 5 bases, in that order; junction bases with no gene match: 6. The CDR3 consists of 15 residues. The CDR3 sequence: CASSVQGRNNSPLHF. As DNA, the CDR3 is TGTGCCAGCAGTGTACAGGGGCGGAATAATTCACCCCTCCACTTT. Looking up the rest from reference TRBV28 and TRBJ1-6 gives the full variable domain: DVKVTQSSRYLVKRTGEKVFLECVQDMDHENMFWYRQDPGLGLRLIYFSYDVKMKEKGDIPEGYSVSREKKERFSLILESASTNQTSMYLCASSVQGRNNSPLHFGNGTRLTVT.

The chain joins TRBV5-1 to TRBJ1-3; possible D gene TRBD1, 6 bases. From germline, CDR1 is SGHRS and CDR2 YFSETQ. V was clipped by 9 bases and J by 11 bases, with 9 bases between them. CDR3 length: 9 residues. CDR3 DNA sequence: TGCGCCATGAAGGGGGCCATATATTTT. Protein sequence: CAMKGAIYF.